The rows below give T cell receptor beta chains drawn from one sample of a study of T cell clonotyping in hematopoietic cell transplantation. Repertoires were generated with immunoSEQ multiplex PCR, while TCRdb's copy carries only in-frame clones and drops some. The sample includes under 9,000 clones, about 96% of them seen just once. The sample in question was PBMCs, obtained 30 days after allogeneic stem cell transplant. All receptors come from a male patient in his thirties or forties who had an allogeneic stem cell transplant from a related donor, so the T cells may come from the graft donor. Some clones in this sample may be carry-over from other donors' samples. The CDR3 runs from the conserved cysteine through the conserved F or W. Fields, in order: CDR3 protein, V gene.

CASSLGTLQETQYF	TRBV28
CASSWGGLAGGGTQYF	TRBV5-6
CASSLSRIRSYEQYF	TRBV4-2
CASSVERFGQETQYF	TRBV9
CAISPGTSGSYEQYF	TRBV10-3
CASSPSPGEGYTF	TRBV9
CASSQDQGSNYGYTF	TRBV4-2
CASSYRGSGANVLTF	TRBV6-5
CASRRTLNTGELFF	TRBV6-6
CASIGGGATDTQYF	TRBV19
CAISEGTGLTSNQPQHF	TRBV10-3
CAWMEGAGDTQYF	TRBV30
CASSRDRANYGYTF	TRBV19
CAWNWGPASPHYGYTF	TRBV30
CASSLGREGRVSDTQYF	TRBV5-4
CASSQDRVYGYTF	TRBV7-2
CASSYSTAEQYF	TRBV6-6
CASSVSGRGDEKLFF	TRBV9
CASRREANTGELFF	TRBV2
CAWTWGYEQYF	TRBV30
CASSLGAGGAEWRYGYTF	TRBV11-3
CASSFAGRTSSYEQYF	TRBV7-8
CASTIDRSGGAFF	TRBV5-4
CSVTGDGYTF	TRBV29-1
CSYGQGSGETQYF	TRBV29-1
CASSYSGGPVYGYTF	TRBV6-5
CAPWGASGYTF	TRBV20-1
CASSPGTGGNQPQHF	TRBV6-5
CASSVGGKNTEAFF	TRBV6-1
CASSQVNSPYEQYF	TRBV4-3
CATARGPGTDTQYF	TRBV9
CARSERGPHEQYF	TRBV7-7
CASSHTGTGNTIYF	TRBV5-6
CASSLPTEGGLREKLFF	TRBV7-6
CASSGVAGGRGTGELFF	TRBV25-1
CASSLSSQGRSEAFF	TRBV7-6
CASSPRQGANEKLFF	TRBV7-9
CASSHGEGHGYTF	TRBV4-3
CASSRVPGQVGAFF	TRBV4-1
CASSFSTSGAGGYTF	TRBV28
CASSRRGGLAIGETQYF	TRBV5-1
CASNAGQGHQPQHF	TRBV28
CAWRRGQAVANYGYTF	TRBV30
CASSLVLAGNYEQYF	TRBV5-1
CASSGQSLSDQYF	TRBV7-2
CSVAGGRGGPTNEKLFF	TRBV29-1
CASSPYAGLSYNEQFF	TRBV28